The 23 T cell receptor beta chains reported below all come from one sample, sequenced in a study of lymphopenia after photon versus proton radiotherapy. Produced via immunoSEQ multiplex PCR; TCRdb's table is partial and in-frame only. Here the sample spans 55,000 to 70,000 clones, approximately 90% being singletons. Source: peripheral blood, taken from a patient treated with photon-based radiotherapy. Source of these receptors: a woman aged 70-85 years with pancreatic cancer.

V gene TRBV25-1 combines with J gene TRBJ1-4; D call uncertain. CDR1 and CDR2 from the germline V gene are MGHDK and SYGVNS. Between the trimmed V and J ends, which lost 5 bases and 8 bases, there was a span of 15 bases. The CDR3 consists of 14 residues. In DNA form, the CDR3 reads TGTGCCAGCAGTTCCGGGTCCCTCCCAGAAAAACTGTTTTTT. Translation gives CASSSGSLPEKLFF.

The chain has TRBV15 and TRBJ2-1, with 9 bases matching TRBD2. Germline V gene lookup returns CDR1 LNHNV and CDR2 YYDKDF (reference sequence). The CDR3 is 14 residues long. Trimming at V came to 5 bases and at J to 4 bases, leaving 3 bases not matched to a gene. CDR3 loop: CATSAGGPYNEQFF. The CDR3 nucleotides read TGTGCCACCAGCGCGGGAGGGCCTTACAATGAGCAGTTCTTC.

The CDR3 region has the DNA TGTGCCAGCAGTTTAAGGGCTCCCTACGAGCAGTACTTC. Amino acids: CASSLRAPYEQYF. The chain carries TRBV27 and TRBJ2-7; no reliable D call. V dropped 2 bases and J dropped 2 bases, with 7 bases sitting between them. CDR3 size: 13 residues. Germline V gene sequence: CDR1 MNHEY, CDR2 SMNVEV (reference sequence).

The CDR3 spells CASDRWGEKLFF. DNA for the CDR3: TGTGCCAGCGACAGATGGGGTGAAAAACTGTTTTTT. V usage is TRBV28 and J usage is TRBJ1-4, with D perhaps TRBD1 (5 bases). CDR3 length equals 12 residues. Between the trimmed V and J ends, which lost 8 bases and 7 bases, there was a span of 11 bases. CDR1 MDHEN and CDR2 SYDVKM come from the germline V gene.

The CDR3 here is CASSARDWGNQPQHF. Here the CDR3 DNA reads TGTGCCAGTAGTGCTAGGGACTGGGGCAATCAGCCCCAGCATTTT. The chain links TRBV19 to TRBJ1-5; possible D gene TRBD1, 5 bases. The CDR3 length is 15 residues. The germline CDR1 and CDR2 sequences are LNHDA and SQIVND (reference sequence). Trimming removed 5 bases from V and 2 bases from J, with 13 bases in between.

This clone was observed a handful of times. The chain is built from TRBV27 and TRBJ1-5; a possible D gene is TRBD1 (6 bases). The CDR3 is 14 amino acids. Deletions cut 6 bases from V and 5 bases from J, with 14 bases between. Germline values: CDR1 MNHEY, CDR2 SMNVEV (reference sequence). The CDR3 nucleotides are TGTGCCAGCAGCCCCCGGACAGTTGATCAGCCCCAGCATTTT. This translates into CASSPRTVDQPQHF.

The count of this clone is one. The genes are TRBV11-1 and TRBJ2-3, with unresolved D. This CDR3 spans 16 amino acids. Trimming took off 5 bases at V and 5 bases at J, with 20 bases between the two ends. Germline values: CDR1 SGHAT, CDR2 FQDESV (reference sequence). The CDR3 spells CASSHRLGGDGDTQYF. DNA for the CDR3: TGTGCCAGCAGCCACCGTCTCGGCGGAGACGGAGATACGCAGTATTTT. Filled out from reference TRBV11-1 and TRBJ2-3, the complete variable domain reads EAEVAQSPRYKITEKSQAVAFWCDPISGHATLYWYRQILGQGPELLVQFQDESVVDDSQLPKDRFSAERLKGVDSTLKIQPAELGDSAMYLCASSHRLGGDGDTQYFGPGTRLTVL.

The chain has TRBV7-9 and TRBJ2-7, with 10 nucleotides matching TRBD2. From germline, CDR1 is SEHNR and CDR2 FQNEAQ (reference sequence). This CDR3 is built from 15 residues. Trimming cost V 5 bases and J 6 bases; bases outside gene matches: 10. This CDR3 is CASSPALAGEFEQYF. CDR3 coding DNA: TGTGCCAGCAGCCCCGCCCTAGCGGGAGAATTCGAGCAGTACTTC.

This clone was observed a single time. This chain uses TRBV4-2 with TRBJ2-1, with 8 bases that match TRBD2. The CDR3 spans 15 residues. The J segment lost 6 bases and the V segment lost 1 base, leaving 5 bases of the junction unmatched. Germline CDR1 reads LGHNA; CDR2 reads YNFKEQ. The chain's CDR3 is CASSQAGRELNEQFF. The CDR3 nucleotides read TGTGCCAGCAGCCAAGCCGGGAGGGAGCTCAATGAGCAGTTCTTC.

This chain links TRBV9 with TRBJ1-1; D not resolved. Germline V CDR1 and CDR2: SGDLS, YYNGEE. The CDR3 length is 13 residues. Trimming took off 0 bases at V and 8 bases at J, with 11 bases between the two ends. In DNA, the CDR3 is TGTGCCAGCAGCGTAGAAATAGGATGGGAAGCTTTCTTT. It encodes CASSVEIGWEAFF.

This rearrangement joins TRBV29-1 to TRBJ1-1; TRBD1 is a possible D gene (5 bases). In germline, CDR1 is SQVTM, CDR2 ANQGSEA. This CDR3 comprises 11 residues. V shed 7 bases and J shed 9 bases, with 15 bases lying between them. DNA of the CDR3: TGCAGCGCTCAGGACGGGGCGCAAGCTTTCTTT. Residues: CSAQDGAQAFF. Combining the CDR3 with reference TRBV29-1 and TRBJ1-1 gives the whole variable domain SAVISQKPSRDICQRGTSLTIQCQVDSQVTMMFWYRQQPGQSLTLIATANQGSEATYESGFVIDKFPISRPNLTFSTLTVSNMSPEDSSIYLCSAQDGAQAFFGQGTRLTVV.

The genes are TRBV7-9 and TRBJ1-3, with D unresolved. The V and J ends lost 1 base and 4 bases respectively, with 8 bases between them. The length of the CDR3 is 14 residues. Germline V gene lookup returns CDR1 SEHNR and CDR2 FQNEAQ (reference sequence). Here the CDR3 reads CASSLGRVGNTIYF. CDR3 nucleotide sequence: TGTGCCAGCAGCTTAGGGAGGGTCGGAAACACCATATATTTT.

The CDR3 sequence is CASSLELAEINVLTF. In nucleotides, the CDR3 is TGTGCCAGCAGCTTGGAACTAGCGGAAATAAACGTCCTGACTTTC. The V call is TRBV5-4, the J call TRBJ2-6, with TRBD2 identical over 8 bases. With V trimmed by 0 bases and J by 10 bases, 6 bases remained unmatched. There are 15 residues in the CDR3. CDR1 is SGHNT, CDR2 YYREEE, per germline (reference sequence).

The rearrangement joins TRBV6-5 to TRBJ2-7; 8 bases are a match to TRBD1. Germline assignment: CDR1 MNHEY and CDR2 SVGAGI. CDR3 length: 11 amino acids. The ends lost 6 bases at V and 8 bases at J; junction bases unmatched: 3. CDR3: CASSDRGQQYF. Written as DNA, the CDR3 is TGTGCCAGCAGCGACAGGGGCCAGCAGTACTTC.

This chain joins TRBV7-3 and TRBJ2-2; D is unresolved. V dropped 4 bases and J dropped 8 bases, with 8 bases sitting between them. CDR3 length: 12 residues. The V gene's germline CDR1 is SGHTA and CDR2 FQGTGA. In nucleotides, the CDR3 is TGTGCCAGCAGCTCAATTGTGGGGGAGCTGTTTTTT. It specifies CASSSIVGELFF.

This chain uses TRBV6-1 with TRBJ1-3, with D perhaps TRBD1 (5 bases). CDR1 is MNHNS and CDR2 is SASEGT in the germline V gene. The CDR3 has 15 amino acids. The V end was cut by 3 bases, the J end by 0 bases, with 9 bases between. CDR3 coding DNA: TGTGCCAGCAGTGATCGGACAAGCTCTGGAAACACCATATATTTT. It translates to CASSDRTSSGNTIYF.

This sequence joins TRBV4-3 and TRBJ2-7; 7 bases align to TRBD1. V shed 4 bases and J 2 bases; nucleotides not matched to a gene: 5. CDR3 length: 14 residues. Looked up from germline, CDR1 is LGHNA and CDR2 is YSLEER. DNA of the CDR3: TGCGCCAGCAGCCCCCAGACAGGGCCCTACGAGCAGTACTTC. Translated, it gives CASSPQTGPYEQYF.

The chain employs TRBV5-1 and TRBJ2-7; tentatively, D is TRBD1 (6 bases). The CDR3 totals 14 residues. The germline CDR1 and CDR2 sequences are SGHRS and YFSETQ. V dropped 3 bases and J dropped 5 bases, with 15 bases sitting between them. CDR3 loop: CASSSRETGNEQYF. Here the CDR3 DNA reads TGCGCCAGCAGCTCCCGGGAAACAGGGAACGAGCAGTACTTC.

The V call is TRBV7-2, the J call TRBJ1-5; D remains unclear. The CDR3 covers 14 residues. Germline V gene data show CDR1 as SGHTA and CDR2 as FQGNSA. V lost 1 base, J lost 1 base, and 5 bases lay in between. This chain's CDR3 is CASSLDPSNQPQHF. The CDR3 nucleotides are TGTGCCAGCAGCTTAGACCCAAGCAATCAGCCCCAGCATTTT.

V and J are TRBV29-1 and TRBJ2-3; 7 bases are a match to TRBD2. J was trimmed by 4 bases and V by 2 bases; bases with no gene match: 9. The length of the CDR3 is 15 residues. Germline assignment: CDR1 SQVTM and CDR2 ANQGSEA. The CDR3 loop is CSVERGEIRADTQYF. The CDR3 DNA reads TGCAGCGTTGAACGGGGGGAGATTAGGGCAGATACGCAGTATTTT.

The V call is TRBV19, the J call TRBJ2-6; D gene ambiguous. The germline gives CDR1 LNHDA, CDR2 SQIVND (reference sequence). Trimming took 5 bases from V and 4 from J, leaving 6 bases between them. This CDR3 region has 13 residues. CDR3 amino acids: CASSQTGANVLTF. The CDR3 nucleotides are TGTGCCAGTAGTCAGACCGGGGCCAACGTCCTGACTTTC.

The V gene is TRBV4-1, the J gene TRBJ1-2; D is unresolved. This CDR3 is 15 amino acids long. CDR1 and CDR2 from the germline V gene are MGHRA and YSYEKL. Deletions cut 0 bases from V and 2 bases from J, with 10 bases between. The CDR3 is CASSQEAGRNYGYTF. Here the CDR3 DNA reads TGCGCCAGCAGCCAAGAAGCAGGCCGAAACTATGGCTACACCTTC.

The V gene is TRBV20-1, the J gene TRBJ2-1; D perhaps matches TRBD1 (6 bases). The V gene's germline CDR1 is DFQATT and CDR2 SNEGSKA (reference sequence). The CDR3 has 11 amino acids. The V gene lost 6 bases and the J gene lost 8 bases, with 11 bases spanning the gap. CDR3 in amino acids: CSAPQGHEQFF. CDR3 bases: TGCAGTGCACCACAGGGTCATGAGCAGTTCTTC.